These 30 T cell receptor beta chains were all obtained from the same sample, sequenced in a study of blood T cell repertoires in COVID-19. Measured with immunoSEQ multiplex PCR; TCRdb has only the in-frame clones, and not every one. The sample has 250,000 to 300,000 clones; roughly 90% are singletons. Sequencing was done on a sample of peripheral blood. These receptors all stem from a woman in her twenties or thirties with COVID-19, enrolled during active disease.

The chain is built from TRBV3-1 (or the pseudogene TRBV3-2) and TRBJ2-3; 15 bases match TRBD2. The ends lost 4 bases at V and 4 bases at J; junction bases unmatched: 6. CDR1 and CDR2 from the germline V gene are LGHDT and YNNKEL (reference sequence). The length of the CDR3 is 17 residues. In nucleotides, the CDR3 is TGTGCCAGCAGCCTGGGACTAGCGGGAGGAGGCTCAGATACGCAGTATTTT. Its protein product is CASSLGLAGGGSDTQYF.

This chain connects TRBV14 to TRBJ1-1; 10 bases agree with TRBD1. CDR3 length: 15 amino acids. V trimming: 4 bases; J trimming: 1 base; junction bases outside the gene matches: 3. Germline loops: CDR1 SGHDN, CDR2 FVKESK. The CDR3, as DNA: TGTGCCAGCAGCCGACGGACAGGGGGGAACACTGAAGCTTTCTTT. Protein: CASSRRTGGNTEAFF.

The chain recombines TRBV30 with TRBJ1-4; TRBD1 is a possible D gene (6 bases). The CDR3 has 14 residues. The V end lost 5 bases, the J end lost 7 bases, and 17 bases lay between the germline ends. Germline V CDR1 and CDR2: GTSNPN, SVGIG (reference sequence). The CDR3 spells CAWRDRTIGEKLFF. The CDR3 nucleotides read TGTGCCTGGCGAGACAGGACTATTGGTGAAAAACTGTTTTTT.

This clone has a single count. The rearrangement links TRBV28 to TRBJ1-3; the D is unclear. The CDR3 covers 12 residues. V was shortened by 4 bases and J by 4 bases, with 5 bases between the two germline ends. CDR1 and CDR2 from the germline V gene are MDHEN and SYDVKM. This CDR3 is CASSSIGNTIYF. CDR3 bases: TGTGCCAGCAGTTCCATCGGAAACACCATATATTTT. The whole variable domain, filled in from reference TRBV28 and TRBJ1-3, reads DVKVTQSSRYLVKRTGEKVFLECVQDMDHENMFWYRQDPGLGLRLIYFSYDVKMKEKGDIPEGYSVSREKKERFSLILESASTNQTSMYLCASSSIGNTIYFGEGSWLTVV.

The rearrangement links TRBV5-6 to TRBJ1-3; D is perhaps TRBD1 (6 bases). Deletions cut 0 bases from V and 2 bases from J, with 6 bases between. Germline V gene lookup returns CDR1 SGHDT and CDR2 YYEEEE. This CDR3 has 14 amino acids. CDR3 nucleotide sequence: TGTGCCAGCAGCTTGGGACAGGCTGGAAACACCATATATTTT. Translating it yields CASSLGQAGNTIYF. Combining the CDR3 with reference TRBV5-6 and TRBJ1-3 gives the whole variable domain DAGVTQSPTHLIKTRGQQVTLRCSPKSGHDTVSWYQQALGQGPQFIFQYYEEEERQRGNFPDRFSGHQFPNYSSELNVNALLLGDSALYLCASSLGQAGNTIYFGEGSWLTVV.

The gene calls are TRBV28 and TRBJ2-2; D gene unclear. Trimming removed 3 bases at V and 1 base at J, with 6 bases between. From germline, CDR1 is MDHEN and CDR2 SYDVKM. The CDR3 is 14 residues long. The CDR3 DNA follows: TGTGCCAGCAGTTTTTGGCAGAACACCGGGGAGCTGTTTTTT. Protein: CASSFWQNTGELFF. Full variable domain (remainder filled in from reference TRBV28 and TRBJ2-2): DVKVTQSSRYLVKRTGEKVFLECVQDMDHENMFWYRQDPGLGLRLIYFSYDVKMKEKGDIPEGYSVSREKKERFSLILESASTNQTSMYLCASSFWQNTGELFFGEGSRLTVL.

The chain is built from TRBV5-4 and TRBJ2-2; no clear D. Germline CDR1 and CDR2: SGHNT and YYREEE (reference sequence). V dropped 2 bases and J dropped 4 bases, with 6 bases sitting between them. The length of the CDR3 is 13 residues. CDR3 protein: CASSFSITGELFF. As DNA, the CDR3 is TGTGCCAGCAGCTTCTCTATCACCGGGGAGCTGTTTTTT.

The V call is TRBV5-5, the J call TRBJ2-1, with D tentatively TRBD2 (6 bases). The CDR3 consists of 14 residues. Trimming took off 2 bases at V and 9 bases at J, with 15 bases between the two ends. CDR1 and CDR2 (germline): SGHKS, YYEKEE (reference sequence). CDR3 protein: CASSFLAEGGEQFF. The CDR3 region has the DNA TGTGCCAGCAGCTTTTTAGCGGAGGGAGGTGAGCAGTTCTTC.

CDR3 region: CASGTGNTEAFF. CDR3 in DNA: TGCGCCAGCGGAACAGGGAACACTGAAGCTTTCTTT. V gene TRBV5-1 combines with J gene TRBJ1-1, with a weak D call TRBD1 (5 bases). The CDR3 is 12 residues long. V lost 7 bases and J lost 1, with 8 bases in between. From germline, CDR1 is SGHRS and CDR2 YFSETQ.

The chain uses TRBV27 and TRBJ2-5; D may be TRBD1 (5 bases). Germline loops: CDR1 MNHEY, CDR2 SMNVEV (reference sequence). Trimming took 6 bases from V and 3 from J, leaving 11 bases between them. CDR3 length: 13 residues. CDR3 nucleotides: TGTGCCAGCAGCTTTGACAGTAAAGAGACCCAGTACTTC. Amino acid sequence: CASSFDSKETQYF.

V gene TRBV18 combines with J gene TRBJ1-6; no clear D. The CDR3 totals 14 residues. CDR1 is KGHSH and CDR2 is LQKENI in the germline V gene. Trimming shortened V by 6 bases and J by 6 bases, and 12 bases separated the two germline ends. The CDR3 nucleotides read TGTGCCAGCTCCCCTGCGGGAGCTAATTCACCCCTCCACTTT. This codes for CASSPAGANSPLHF.

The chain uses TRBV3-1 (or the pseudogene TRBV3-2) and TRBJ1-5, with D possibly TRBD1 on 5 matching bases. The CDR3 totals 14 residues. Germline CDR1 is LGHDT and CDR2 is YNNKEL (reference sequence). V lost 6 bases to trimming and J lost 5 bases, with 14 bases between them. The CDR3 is CASSKDTRDQPQHF. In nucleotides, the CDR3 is TGTGCCAGCAGTAAGGACACACGGGATCAGCCCCAGCATTTT.

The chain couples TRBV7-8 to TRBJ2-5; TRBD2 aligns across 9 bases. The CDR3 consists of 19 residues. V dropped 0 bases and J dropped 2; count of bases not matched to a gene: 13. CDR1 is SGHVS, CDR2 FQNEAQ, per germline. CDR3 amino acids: CASSLARLAGDRRQETQYF. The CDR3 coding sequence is TGTGCCAGCAGCTTAGCGCGGTTAGCGGGAGATAGGCGGCAAGAGACCCAGTACTTC.

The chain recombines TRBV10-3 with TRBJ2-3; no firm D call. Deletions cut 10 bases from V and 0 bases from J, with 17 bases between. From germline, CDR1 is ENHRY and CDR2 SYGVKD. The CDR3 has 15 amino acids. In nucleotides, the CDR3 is TGTGCCACCTCGACATTTCTTTCTAGCACAGATACGCAGTATTTT. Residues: CATSTFLSSTDTQYF.

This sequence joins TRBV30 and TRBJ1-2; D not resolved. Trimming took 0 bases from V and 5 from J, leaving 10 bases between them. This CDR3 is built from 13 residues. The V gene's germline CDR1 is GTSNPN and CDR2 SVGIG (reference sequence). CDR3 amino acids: CAWSVRRGYGYTF. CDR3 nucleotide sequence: TGTGCCTGGAGTGTTCGCCGGGGATATGGCTACACCTTC.

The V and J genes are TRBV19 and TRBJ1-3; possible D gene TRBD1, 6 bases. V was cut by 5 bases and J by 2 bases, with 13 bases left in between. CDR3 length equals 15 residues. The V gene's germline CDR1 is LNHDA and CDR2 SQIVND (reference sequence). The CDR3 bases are TGTGCCAGTAGTTCCGGGACAAGGACTGGAAACACCATATATTTT. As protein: CASSSGTRTGNTIYF.

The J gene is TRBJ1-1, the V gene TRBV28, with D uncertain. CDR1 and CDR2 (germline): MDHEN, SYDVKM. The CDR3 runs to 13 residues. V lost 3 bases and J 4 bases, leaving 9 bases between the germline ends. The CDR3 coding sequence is TGTGCCAGCAGTTTTCGTCGGGGCACTGAAGCTTTCTTT. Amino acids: CASSFRRGTEAFF. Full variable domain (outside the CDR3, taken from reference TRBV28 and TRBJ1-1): DVKVTQSSRYLVKRTGEKVFLECVQDMDHENMFWYRQDPGLGLRLIYFSYDVKMKEKGDIPEGYSVSREKKERFSLILESASTNQTSMYLCASSFRRGTEAFFGQGTRLTVV.

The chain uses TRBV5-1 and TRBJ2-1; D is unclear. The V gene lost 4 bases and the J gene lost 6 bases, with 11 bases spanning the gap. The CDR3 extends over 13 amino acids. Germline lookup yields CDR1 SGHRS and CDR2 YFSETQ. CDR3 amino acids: CASSTPVSNEQFF. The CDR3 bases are TGCGCCAGCAGCACCCCAGTCAGCAATGAGCAGTTCTTC.

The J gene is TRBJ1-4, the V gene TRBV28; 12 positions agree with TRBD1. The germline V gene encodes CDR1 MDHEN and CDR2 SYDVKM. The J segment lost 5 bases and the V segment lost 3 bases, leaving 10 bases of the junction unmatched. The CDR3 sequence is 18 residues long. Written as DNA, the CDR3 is TGTGCCAGCAGTTTCGGGGGGACAGGGGGCCAGGAAAATGAAAAACTGTTTTTT. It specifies CASSFGGTGGQENEKLFF. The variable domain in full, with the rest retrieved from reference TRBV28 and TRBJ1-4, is DVKVTQSSRYLVKRTGEKVFLECVQDMDHENMFWYRQDPGLGLRLIYFSYDVKMKEKGDIPEGYSVSREKKERFSLILESASTNQTSMYLCASSFGGTGGQENEKLFFGSGTQLSVL.

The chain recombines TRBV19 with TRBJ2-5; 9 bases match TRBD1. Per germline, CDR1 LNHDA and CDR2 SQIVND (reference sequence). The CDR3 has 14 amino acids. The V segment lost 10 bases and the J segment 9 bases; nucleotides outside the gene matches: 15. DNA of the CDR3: TGTGCCACCTCCCAGGGACAGGGCTCCGAGGCCCAGTACTTC. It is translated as CATSQGQGSEAQYF.

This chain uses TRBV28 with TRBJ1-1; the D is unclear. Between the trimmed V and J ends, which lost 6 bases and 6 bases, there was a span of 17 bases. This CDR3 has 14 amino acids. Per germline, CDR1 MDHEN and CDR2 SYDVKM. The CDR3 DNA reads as TGTGCCAGCAGCCCGACGAGGGAGGCCCCTGAAGCTTTCTTT. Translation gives CASSPTREAPEAFF.

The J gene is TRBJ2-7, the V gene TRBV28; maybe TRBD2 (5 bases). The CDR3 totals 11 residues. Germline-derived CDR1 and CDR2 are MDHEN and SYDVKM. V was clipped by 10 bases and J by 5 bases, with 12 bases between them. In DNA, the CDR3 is TGTGCCACCCAGAAGGGAGACGAGCAGTACTTC. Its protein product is CATQKGDEQYF.

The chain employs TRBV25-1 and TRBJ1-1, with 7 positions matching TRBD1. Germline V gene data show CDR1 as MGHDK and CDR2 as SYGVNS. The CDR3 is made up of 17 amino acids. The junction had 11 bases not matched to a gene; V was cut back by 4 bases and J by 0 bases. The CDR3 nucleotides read TGTGCCAGCAGTGGAACACATCAGACAGGGCTGAACACTGAAGCTTTCTTT. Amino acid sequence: CASSGTHQTGLNTEAFF.

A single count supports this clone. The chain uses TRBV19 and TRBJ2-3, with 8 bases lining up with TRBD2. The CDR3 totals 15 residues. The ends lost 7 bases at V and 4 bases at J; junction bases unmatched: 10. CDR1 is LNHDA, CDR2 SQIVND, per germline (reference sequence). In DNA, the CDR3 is TGTGCCAGTACCCTGGGCGGGAGGCGGGCAGATACGCAGTATTTT. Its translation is CASTLGGRRADTQYF. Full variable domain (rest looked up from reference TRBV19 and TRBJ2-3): DGGITQSPKYLFRKEGQNVTLSCEQNLNHDAMYWYRQDPGQGLRLIYYSQIVNDFQKGDIAEGYSVSREKKESFPLTVTSAQKNPTAFYLCASTLGGRRADTQYFGPGTRLTVL.

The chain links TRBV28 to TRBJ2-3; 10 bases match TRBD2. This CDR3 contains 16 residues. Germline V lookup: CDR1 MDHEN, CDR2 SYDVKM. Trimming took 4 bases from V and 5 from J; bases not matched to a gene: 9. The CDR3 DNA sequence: TGTGCCAGCAGTTCTCCCTTAGCGGGAGGTGTAGATACGCAGTATTTT. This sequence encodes CASSSPLAGGVDTQYF.

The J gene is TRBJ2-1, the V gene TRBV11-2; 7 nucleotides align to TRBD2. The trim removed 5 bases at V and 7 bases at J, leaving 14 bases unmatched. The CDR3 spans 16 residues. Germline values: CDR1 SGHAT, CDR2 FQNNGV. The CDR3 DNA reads TGTGCCAGCAGCCTCCGGCTAGCGGCTCCCTTAAATGAGCAGTTCTTC. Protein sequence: CASSLRLAAPLNEQFF.

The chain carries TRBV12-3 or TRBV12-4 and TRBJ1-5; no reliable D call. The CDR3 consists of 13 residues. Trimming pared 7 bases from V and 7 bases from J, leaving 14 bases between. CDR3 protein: CASTRWAGQPQHF. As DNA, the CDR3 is TGTGCCAGCACGCGCTGGGCGGGGCAGCCCCAGCATTTT.

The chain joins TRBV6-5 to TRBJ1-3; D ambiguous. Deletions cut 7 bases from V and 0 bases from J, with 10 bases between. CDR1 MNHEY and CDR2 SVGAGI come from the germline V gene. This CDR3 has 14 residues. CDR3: CASISEVSGNTIYF. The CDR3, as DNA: TGTGCCAGCATCTCGGAGGTCTCTGGAAACACCATATATTTT.

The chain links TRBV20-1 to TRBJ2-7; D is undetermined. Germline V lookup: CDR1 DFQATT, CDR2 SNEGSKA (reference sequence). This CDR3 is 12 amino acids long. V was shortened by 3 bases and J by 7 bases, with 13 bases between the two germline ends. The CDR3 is CSASGSTFEQYF. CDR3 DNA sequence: TGCAGTGCTAGTGGCAGTACGTTTGAGCAGTACTTC.

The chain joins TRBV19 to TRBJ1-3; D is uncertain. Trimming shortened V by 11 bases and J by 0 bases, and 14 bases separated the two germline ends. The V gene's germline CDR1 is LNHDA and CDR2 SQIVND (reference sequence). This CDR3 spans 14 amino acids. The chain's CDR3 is CAASGVNSGNTIYF. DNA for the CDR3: TGTGCCGCTTCGGGAGTTAACTCTGGAAACACCATATATTTT.